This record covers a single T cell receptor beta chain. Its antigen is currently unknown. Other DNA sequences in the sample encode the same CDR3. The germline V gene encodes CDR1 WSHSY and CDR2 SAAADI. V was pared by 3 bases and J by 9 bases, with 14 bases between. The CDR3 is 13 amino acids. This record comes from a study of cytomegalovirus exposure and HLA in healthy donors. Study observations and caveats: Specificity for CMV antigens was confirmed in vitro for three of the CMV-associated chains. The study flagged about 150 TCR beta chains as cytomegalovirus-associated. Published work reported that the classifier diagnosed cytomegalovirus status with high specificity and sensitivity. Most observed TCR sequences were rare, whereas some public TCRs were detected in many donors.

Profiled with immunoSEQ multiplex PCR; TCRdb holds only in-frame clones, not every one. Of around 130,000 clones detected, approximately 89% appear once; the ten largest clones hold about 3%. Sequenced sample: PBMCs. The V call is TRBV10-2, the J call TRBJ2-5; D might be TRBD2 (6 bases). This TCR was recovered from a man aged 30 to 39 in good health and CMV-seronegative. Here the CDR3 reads CASSDSSGFSQYF. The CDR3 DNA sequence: TGCGCCAGCAGTGATTCCAGCGGGTTTTCCCAGTACTTC.